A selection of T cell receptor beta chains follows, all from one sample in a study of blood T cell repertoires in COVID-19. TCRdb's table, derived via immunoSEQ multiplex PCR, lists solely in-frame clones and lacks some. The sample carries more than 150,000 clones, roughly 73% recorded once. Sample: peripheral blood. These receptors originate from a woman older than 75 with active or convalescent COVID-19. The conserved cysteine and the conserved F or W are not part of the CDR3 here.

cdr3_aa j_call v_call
ASSKAQGGQGVLEQY TRBJ2-7 TRBV21-1
ASSRWRPGDGYT TRBJ1-2 TRBV27
ASSPQQGAGNTIY TRBJ1-3 TRBV18
ATSSRGIQPQH TRBJ1-5 TRBV24-1
ASRVPGGEKLF TRBJ1-4 TRBV9
ASSQRSNDQSGAYEQY TRBJ2-7 TRBV4-1
ASSPDRANNSPLH TRBJ1-6 TRBV5-6
ASGDQGDLPQVAF TRBJ1-1 TRBV27
ASSLRLAEITDTQY TRBJ2-3 TRBV11-2
ASSTGTGGNSPLH TRBJ1-6 TRBV6-6
GETSGNTDTQY TRBJ2-3 TRBV29-1
ASSSPSGGLEETQY TRBJ2-5 TRBV19
ASSVRGSNQPQH TRBJ1-5 TRBV2
ASTEQGAGEQY TRBJ2-7 TRBV25-1
ASRAGQGIGNEKLF TRBJ1-4 TRBV5-4
ASSLGPLGGTEAF TRBJ1-1 TRBV5-1
ASSYELSGRGYT TRBJ1-2 TRBV6-5
ATSGGTGGGNQPQH TRBJ1-5 TRBV24-1
ASKGPGINEQF TRBJ2-1 TRBV10-2
ASRNSDFGQPQH TRBJ1-5 TRBV19
ASSLPQDYEQY TRBJ2-7 TRBV5-1
ATSPRTASGNTIY TRBJ1-3 TRBV15
ASSFRQPQH TRBJ1-5 TRBV12-1
ASTSTGSSYNEQF TRBJ2-1 TRBV19
ASSQDRRMVQLGVSNQPQH TRBJ1-5 TRBV3-1/TRBV3-2
ASSLYGEQY TRBJ2-7 TRBV28
ASSEDRVETQY TRBJ2-5 TRBV6-1
AISENRGETEAF TRBJ1-1 TRBV10-3
ASSLDSSGGAKWH TRBJ2-5 TRBV5-1
ASSLFSDRDNSPLH TRBJ1-6 TRBV5-1
AIGQGLNEQF TRBJ2-1 TRBV5-4
SVEFPPGQGSRNTEAF TRBJ1-1 TRBV29-1